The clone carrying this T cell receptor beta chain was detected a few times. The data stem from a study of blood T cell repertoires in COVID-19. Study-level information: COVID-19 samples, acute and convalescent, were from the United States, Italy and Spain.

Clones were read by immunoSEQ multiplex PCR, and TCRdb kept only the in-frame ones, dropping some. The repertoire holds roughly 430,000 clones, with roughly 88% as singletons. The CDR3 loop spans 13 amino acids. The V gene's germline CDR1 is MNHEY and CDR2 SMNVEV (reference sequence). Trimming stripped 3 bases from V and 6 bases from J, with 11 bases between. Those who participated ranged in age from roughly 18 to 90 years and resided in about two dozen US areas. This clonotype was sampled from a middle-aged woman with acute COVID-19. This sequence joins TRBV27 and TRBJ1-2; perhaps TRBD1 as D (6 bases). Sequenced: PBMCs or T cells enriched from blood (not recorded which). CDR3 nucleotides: TGTGCCAGCAGTTTCGGTAGGGGGAATGGCTACACCTTC. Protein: CASSFGRGNGYTF.